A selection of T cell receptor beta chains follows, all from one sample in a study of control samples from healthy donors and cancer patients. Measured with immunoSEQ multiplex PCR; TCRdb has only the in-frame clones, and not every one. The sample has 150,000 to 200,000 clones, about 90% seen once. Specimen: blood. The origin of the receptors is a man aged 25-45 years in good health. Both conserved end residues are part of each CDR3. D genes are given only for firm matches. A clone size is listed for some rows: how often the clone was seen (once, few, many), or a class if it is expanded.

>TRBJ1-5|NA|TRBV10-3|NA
TGTGCCATCAGTGAAGCGGGGAATCAGCCCCAGCATTTT
CAISEAGNQPQHF
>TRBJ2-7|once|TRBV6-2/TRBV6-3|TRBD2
TGTGCCAGCAGTCCGTCCACTAGCGGGAGCTGGGTTATCTCCTACGAGCAGTACTTC
CASSPSTSGSWVISYEQYF
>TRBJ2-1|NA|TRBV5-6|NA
TGTGCCAGCACCGGGGGGCTCGTCTACAATGAGCAGTTCTTC
CASTGGLVYNEQFF
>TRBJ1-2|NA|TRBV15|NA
TGTGCCACCAGCACCGGGACGGATGGACATGGCTACACCTTC
CATSTGTDGHGYTF
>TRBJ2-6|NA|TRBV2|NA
TGTGTTTCCTCTGGGGCCAACGTCCTGACTTTC
CVSSGANVLTF
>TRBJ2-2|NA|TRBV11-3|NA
TGTGCCAGCAGCGCAAGCCAGCGTGGCACCGGGGAGCTGTTTTTT
CASSASQRGTGELFF
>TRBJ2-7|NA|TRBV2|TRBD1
TGTGCCAGCCTGGGACAGAGCTACGAGCAGTACTTC
CASLGQSYEQYF
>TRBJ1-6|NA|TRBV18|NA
TGTGCCAGCTCTCCTTCAAGCTCCTATAATTCACCCCTCCACTTT
CASSPSSSYNSPLHF
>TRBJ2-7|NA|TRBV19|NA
TGTGCCAGTAGTATAGGTCCAGGAAGGGCTGTCGAGCAGTACTTC
CASSIGPGRAVEQYF
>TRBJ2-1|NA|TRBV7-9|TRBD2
TGTGCCAGCAGCTTGGATGTGACGGGGGGGCCTATCAATGAGCAGTTCTTC
CASSLDVTGGPINEQFF
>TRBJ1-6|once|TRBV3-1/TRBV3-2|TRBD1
TGTGCCAGCAGGGAGACGGGACAGACTAATTCACCCCTCCACTTT
CASRETGQTNSPLHF
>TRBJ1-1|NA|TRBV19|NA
TGTGCCAGTAATATTGCCCCGACCGGGAACACTGAAGCTTTCTTT
CASNIAPTGNTEAFF